This is a list of T cell receptor beta chains from one sample in a study of blood T cell repertoires in COVID-19. Produced via immunoSEQ multiplex PCR; TCRdb's table is partial and in-frame only. Here the sample spans fewer than 250,000 clones, approximately 90% being singletons. The specimen was PBMCs or T cells enriched from blood (not recorded which). All receptors derive from a man aged 45-65 years who had been exposed to COVID-19. The CDR3 runs from the conserved cysteine through the conserved F or W. D genes are given only for firm matches. Clone size is stated in some rows and not others, as once, few, many or a class when expanded.

>TRBV7-3|TRBD2|16|.|TRBJ2-1
TGTGCCAGCAGCCCCAAGGGAGGCGGGAGGGGTAATGAGCAGTTCTTC
CASSPKGGGRGNEQFF
>TRBV5-1|TRBD2|16|once|TRBJ2-3
TGCGCCAGCAGCGGCGGACTAGCGGGGGTCACAGATACGCAGTATTTT
CASSGGLAGVTDTQYF
>TRBV15|.|14|.|TRBJ2-3
TGTGCCACCAGCACGACAGCTTTCACAGATACGCAGTATTTT
CATSTTAFTDTQYF
>TRBV5-1|TRBD1|15|few|TRBJ2-2
TGCGCCAGCAGCTTGGGACAGGGGAACACCGGGGAGCTGTTTTTT
CASSLGQGNTGELFF
>TRBV2|TRBD1|13|.|TRBJ1-1
TGTGCCAGCAGTGGCTCAGACAGGGGCAAGGCTTTCTTT
CASSGSDRGKAFF
>TRBV5-1|TRBD1|15|.|TRBJ2-1
TGCGCCAGCAGCCCGGGTGAGACAGGGGGCAATGAGCAGTTCTTC
CASSPGETGGNEQFF
>TRBV28|TRBD2|16|once|TRBJ2-2
TGTGCCAGCAGACCTACTAGCGGAGCGAACACCGGGGAGCTGTTTTTT
CASRPTSGANTGELFF
>TRBV28|.|16|.|TRBJ1-5
TGTGCCAGCAGTTCCCTCGGGGAGGGTAGCAATCAGCCCCAGCATTTT
CASSSLGEGSNQPQHF
>TRBV5-8|.|15|.|TRBJ1-6
TGTGCCAGCAGCTTGGAGCCAAACCCGGATTCACCCCTCCACTTT
CASSLEPNPDSPLHF
>TRBV18|.|12|.|TRBJ1-2
TGTGCCAGCTCAGCCCAGGGTTGGGGCTACACCTTC
CASSAQGWGYTF
>TRBV7-3|TRBD2|15|.|TRBJ2-1
TGTGCCAGCAGCTTAGGCTCGGGAGGGTACAATGAGCAGTTCTTC
CASSLGSGGYNEQFF
>TRBV19|TRBD2|16|.|TRBJ2-1
TGTGCCAGTACCACAGGGACTAGCGGGAGGATGGATGAGCAGTTCTTC
CASTTGTSGRMDEQFF
>TRBV28|.|14|.|TRBJ1-6
TGTGCCAGCAGTTTACGACAGATAGTCTCACCCCTCCACTTT
CASSLRQIVSPLHF
>TRBV11-2|TRBD1|13|.|TRBJ1-2
TGTGCCAGCAGCCCCCAGGGGGACTATGGCTACACCTTC
CASSPQGDYGYTF
>TRBV28|TRBD1|12|.|TRBJ1-1
TGTGCCAGCAGCCCTTTAGGGGACAGCCCTAAATTT
CASSPLGDSPKF
>TRBV28|TRBD1|15|.|TRBJ1-1
TGTGCCAGCTACCCACCTCCGGGACAGGGGGCTGAAGCTTTCTTT
CASYPPPGQGAEAFF